Below, one T cell receptor beta chain is given with its context. A J-beta primer mix and a sample-barcoded 5' primer were used in a second PCR of roughly 7 to 12 cycles. TCRdb recomputed calls from the 5' RACE reads with MiXCR, one row per CDR3 protein. The sample consists of about 780,000 distinct CDR3 sequences, about 26% of them appearing once. The sample belongs to a study of blood T cells in healthy people across ages. V was pared by 3 bases and J by 5 bases, with 19 bases between. Looked up from germline, CDR1 is SEHNR and CDR2 is FQNEAQ (reference sequence). The CDR3 totals 16 residues. These records were also assigned to another study, of T cells of mothers and their children.

The sequence was collected from a boy aged 5-17 years in good health. The V gene is TRBV7-9, the J gene TRBJ2-5; TRBD2 might be the D (7 bases). Material for sequencing was blood. CDR3: CASSFNGGQNRETQYF. In DNA, the CDR3 is TGTGCCAGCAGCTTTAACGGGGGGCAAAATCGGGAGACCCAGTACTTC.